A single T cell receptor beta chain is shown here with its context. The data originate from a study of OX40 agonist ivuxolimab in advanced cancers. About the study: Each patient was given ivuxolimab into a vein every 2 weeks, at 0.01 to 10 mg/kg. Patients undergoing dose escalation presented with hepatocellular carcinoma, melanoma, renal cell or head and neck cancer. Having had anti-PD-1, anti-PD-L1 or anti-CTLA-4 therapy before was allowed, and more than 35% had some. Partial responses were recorded for three patients, including one with hepatocellular carcinoma and two with cutaneous melanoma.

The protocol was immunoSEQ multiplex PCR, while the TCRdb copy is restricted to in-frame clones and leaves out a portion. This table holds about 48,000 clones, about three quarters found once. This TCR came from an adult with an advanced solid tumor such as melanoma, head and neck, liver or kidney cancer. The material was CD4+ or CD8+ T cells sorted from blood, obtained in a trial of the OX40 agonist ivuxolimab.

CDR3 loop: CSVGTSSGYTF. DNA of the CDR3: TGCAGCGTTGGGACATCTTCTGGCTACACCTTC. The chain has TRBV29-1 and TRBJ1-2; possible D gene TRBD1, 5 bases. This CDR3 has 11 residues. Germline lookup yields CDR1 SQVTM and CDR2 ANQGSEA. V was pared by 4 bases and J by 7 bases, with 10 bases between. The full variable domain, its missing parts supplied by reference TRBV29-1 and TRBJ1-2, is SAVISQKPSRDICQRGTSLTIQCQVDSQVTMMFWYRQQPGQSLTLIATANQGSEATYESGFVIDKFPISRPNLTFSTLTVSNMSPEDSSIYLCSVGTSSGYTFGSGTRLTVV.